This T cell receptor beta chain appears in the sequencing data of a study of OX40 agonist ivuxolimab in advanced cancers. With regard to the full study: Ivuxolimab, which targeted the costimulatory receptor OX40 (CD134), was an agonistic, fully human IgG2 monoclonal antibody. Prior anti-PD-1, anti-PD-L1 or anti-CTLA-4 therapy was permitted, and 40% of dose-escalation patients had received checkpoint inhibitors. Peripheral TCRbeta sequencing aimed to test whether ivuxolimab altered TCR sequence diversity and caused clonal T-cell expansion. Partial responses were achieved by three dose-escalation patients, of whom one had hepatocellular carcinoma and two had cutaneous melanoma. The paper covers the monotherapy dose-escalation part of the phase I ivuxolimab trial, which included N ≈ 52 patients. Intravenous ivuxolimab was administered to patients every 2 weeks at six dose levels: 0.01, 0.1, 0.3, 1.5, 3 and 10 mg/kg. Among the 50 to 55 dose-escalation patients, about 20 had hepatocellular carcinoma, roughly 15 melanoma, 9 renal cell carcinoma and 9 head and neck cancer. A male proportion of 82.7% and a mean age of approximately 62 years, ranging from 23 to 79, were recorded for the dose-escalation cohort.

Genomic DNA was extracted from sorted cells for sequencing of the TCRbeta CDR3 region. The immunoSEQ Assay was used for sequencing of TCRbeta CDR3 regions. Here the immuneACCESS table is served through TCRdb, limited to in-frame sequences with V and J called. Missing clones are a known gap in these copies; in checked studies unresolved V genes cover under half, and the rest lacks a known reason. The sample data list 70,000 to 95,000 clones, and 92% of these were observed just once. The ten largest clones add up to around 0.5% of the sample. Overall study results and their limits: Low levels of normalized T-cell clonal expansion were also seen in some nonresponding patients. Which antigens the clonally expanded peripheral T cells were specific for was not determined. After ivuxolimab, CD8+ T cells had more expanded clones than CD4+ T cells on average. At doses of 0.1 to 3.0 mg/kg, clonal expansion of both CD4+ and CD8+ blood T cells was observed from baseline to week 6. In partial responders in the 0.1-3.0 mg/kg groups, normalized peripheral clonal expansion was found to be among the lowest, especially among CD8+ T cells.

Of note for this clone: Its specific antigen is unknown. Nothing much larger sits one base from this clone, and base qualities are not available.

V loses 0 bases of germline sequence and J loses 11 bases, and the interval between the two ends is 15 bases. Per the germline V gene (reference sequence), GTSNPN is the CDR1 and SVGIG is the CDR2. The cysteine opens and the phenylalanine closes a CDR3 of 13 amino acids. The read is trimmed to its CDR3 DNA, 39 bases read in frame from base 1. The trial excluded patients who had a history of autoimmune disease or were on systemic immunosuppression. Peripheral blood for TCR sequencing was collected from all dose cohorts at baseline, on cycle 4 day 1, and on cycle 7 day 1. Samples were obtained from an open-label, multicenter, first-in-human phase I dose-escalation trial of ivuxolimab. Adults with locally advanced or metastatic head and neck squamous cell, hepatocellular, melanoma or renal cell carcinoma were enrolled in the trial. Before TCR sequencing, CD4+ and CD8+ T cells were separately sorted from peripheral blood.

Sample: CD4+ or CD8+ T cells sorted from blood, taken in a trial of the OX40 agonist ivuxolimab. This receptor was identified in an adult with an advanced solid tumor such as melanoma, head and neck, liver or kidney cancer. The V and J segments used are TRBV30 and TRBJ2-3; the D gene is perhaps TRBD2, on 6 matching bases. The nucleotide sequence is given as TGTGCCTGGAGTGTACCGGTGACTAGTCGGCAGTATTTT. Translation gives CAWSVPVTSRQYF.